The 15 T cell receptor beta chains below come from one sample, sequenced in a study of identical twins. TCRdb independently ran MiXCR on the 5' RACE reads; one entry per CDR3 protein. Seen here are 500,000 or so distinct CDR3 sequences, approximately 22% observed once, and the top ten hold 0.91%. These data were also filed under a second study, of T cells expressing NK-cell markers.

Specimen: CD4+ T cells sorted from blood. These receptors came from a woman aged 18-29 years in good health.

This clonotype was seen a few times. The chain has TRBV28 and TRBJ2-2; the match to TRBD1 covers 9 bases. Germline V gene data show CDR1 as MDHEN and CDR2 as SYDVKM. The J segment lost 3 bases and the V segment lost 10 bases, leaving 6 bases of the junction unmatched. There are 14 residues in the CDR3. The CDR3 nucleotides read TGTGCCACCCACAGGGGGCGGCACACCGGGGAGCTGTTTTTT. It translates to CATHRGRHTGELFF.

This clonotype came up a few times. In nucleotides, the CDR3 is TGTGCCAGCAGCTTGAAAGGGGAGGAAAAACTGTTTTTT. This codes for CASSLKGEEKLFF. V gene TRBV5-5 combines with J gene TRBJ1-4; TRBD1 might be the D (5 bases). Germline CDR1 and CDR2: SGHKS and YYEKEE (reference sequence). V was pared by 1 base and J by 8 bases, with 9 bases between. The CDR3 loop spans 13 amino acids. The full variable domain, rest sourced from reference TRBV5-5 and TRBJ1-4, is DAGVTQSPTHLIKTRGQQVTLRCSPISGHKSVSWYQQVLGQGPQFIFQYYEKEERGRGNFPDRFSARQFPNYSSELNVNALLLGDSALYLCASSLKGEEKLFFGSGTQLSVL.

CDR3 residues: CASSSKDRGAGELFF. In DNA form, the CDR3 reads TGTGCCAGCAGCTCCAAGGACAGGGGGGCCGGGGAGCTGTTTTTT. The chain employs TRBV11-2 and TRBJ2-2; 10 nucleotides align to TRBD1. The V gene end was trimmed by 4 bases and the J gene end by 6 bases; junction bases not matched to a gene: 5. Germline assignment: CDR1 SGHAT and CDR2 FQNNGV. The CDR3 runs 15 residues.

This chain links TRBV12-3 or TRBV12-4 with TRBJ2-7; D may correspond to TRBD1 or TRBD2 (5 bases each). Trimming took 6 bases from V and 2 from J, leaving 26 bases between them. The CDR3 length is 18 residues. Here the CDR3 DNA reads TGTGCCAGCAGGTCAAGCTCGTTCCTCGGGACGCCAACCTACGAGCAGTACTTC. This encodes CASRSSSFLGTPTYEQYF.

This clonotype turned up a few times. The chain has TRBV20-1 and TRBJ2-7; 8 bases are a match to TRBD1. J was trimmed by 2 bases and V by 6 bases; bases with no gene match: 6. The germline gives CDR1 DFQATT, CDR2 SNEGSKA (reference sequence). This CDR3 has 13 residues. The CDR3 here is CSALGQVTYEQYF. The CDR3 DNA is TGCAGTGCCCTGGGACAGGTCACCTACGAGCAGTACTTC.

The chain links TRBV7-9 to TRBJ2-1, with TRBD1 identical over 9 bases. V shed 5 bases and J 8 bases; nucleotides not matched to a gene: 7. This CDR3 comprises 14 residues. Germline V lookup: CDR1 SEHNR, CDR2 FQNEAQ (reference sequence). The CDR3 loop reads CASSIHRGRDEQFF. The CDR3 DNA reads TGTGCCAGCAGCATCCACAGGGGGCGCGATGAGCAGTTCTTC.

V and J are TRBV5-5 and TRBJ2-3; 7 bases line up with TRBD2. The length of the CDR3 is 16 residues. The junction had 4 bases not matched to a gene; V was cut back by 0 bases and J by 0 bases. From germline, CDR1 is SGHKS and CDR2 YYEKEE (reference sequence). The CDR3 DNA is TGTGCCAGCAGCTTGGAAGCGGGAAGAAGCACAGATACGCAGTATTTT. This translates into CASSLEAGRSTDTQYF.

V and J are TRBV5-1 and TRBJ2-2, with 10 bases matching TRBD1. Trimming at V came to 7 bases and at J to 2 bases, leaving 5 bases not matched to a gene. Germline CDR1 SGHRS, CDR2 YFSETQ. This CDR3 region has 15 residues. CDR3 nucleotides: TGCGCCAGCGGGACAGGGGAGGCTAACACCGGGGAGCTGTTTTTT. This sequence encodes CASGTGEANTGELFF.

The rearrangement uses TRBV20-1 and TRBJ2-5; the match to TRBD1 covers 8 bases. The ends lost 2 bases at V and 2 bases at J; junction bases unmatched: 4. The CDR3 covers 14 residues. From germline, CDR1 is DFQATT and CDR2 SNEGSKA (reference sequence). In nucleotides, the CDR3 is TGCAGTGCTAGAAGGACAGGGAGGCAAGAGACCCAGTACTTC. This translates into CSARRTGRQETQYF.

This clonotype came up many times. The gene calls are TRBV20-1 and TRBJ2-3; D gene unclear. Trimming cost V 5 bases and J 3 bases, with 15 bases left between them. The CDR3 length is 14 residues. In germline, CDR1 is DFQATT, CDR2 SNEGSKA (reference sequence). The CDR3 nucleotides are TGCAGTGCTTGTAGACTCGATTTTACAGATACGCAGTATTTT. Protein: CSACRLDFTDTQYF.

This clonotype has only a few counts. V gene TRBV7-9 combines with J gene TRBJ2-7, with D perhaps TRBD1 (5 bases). Looked up from germline, CDR1 is SEHNR and CDR2 is FQNEAQ (reference sequence). This CDR3 region has 15 residues. V lost 3 bases, J lost 0 bases, and 12 bases lay in between. CDR3 coding DNA: TGTGCCAGCAGCTTCGACAGAAAAAGCTCCTACGAGCAGTACTTC. It encodes CASSFDRKSSYEQYF.

The V call is TRBV27, the J call TRBJ2-5; D assignment may be TRBD1 or TRBD2 (5 bases each). CDR1 is MNHEY and CDR2 is SMNVEV in the germline V gene (reference sequence). The CDR3 totals 16 residues. V lost 5 bases, J lost 2 bases, and 18 bases lay in between. CDR3 DNA sequence: TGTGCCAGCAGTCCTACTATTGGGGGATGGCAAGAGACCCAGTACTTC. It is translated as CASSPTIGGWQETQYF.

V and J are TRBV12-3 or TRBV12-4 and TRBJ2-7; D uncertain. CDR3 length: 12 amino acids. The ends were cut back, 3 bases at V and 9 bases at J, with 12 bases in the middle. In nucleotides, the CDR3 is TGTGCCAGCAGTTTGGTCAGAAATCGGCAGTACTTC. It translates to CASSLVRNRQYF.

This chain uses TRBV24-1 with TRBJ2-1, with 9 bases aligning to TRBD2. J was trimmed by 3 bases and V by 5 bases; bases with no gene match: 4. Germline values: CDR1 KGHDR, CDR2 SFDVKD. The CDR3 spans 15 residues. CDR3 DNA: TGTGCCACCAGTGGGGGTAGCGGGAGCTACAATGAGCAGTTCTTC. Translation gives CATSGGSGSYNEQFF.

The chain joins TRBV3-1 to TRBJ1-1, with unresolved D. V was trimmed by 4 bases and J by 5 bases, leaving 11 bases between them. The germline V gene has CDR1 LGHDT and CDR2 YNNKEL (reference sequence). This CDR3 is 13 amino acids long. The CDR3 loop is CASSPRMGTEAFF. For the CDR3, the DNA is TGTGCCAGCAGCCCTCGGATGGGGACTGAAGCTTTCTTT.